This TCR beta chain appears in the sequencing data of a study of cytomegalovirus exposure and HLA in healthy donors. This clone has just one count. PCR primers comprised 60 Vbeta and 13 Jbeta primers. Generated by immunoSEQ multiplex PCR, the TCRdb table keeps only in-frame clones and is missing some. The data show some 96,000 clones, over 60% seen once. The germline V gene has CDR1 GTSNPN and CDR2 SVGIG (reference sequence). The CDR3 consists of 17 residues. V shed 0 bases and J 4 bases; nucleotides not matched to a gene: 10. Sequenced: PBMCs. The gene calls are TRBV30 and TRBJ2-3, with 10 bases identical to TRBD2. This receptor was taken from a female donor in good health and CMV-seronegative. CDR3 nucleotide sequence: TGTGCCTGGAGTGTACTGGGGGTAGCGGGGGGTGCAGATACGCAGTATTTT. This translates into CAWSVLGVAGGADTQYF.